The clone carrying this T cell receptor (beta chain) was seen a handful of times. Antigen specificity is unknown. This sample is part of a study of T cells in Graves' hyperthyroidism and ophthalmopathy. Findings and caveats of the study: Blood also carried most thyroid clonotypes expanded above 0.001.

Progressors' blood was drawn at hyperthyroidism diagnosis, before ophthalmopathy symptoms. Per germline, CDR1 SGHRS and CDR2 YFSETQ. V was clipped by 1 base and J by 1 base; unmatched bases: 9. This CDR3 contains 18 residues. Regions amplified from RNA transcripts were the TCR beta CDR3 regions. HTBI primers were the set used in a first-round RT-PCR of the TCR CDR3. Using its own MiXCR run on the multiplex PCR reads, TCRdb lists one record per CDR3 protein. Seen here are around 250,000 distinct CDR3 sequences, less than 15% observed once, and the top ten hold about 14%. This receptor was obtained from a woman aged 35 to 49 with Graves' hyperthyroidism that later progressed to Graves' ophthalmopathy. The specimen sequenced was blood. The V call is TRBV5-1, the J call TRBJ2-7, with TRBD2 matching 12 bases. The CDR3 spells CASSLWSSGRAGSYEQYF. CDR3 bases: TGCGCCAGCAGCTTGTGGTCTAGCGGGAGGGCCGGGTCCTACGAGCAGTACTTC.